One and the same sample provided the 18 T cell receptor beta chains below, sequenced in a study of shared clonotypes between healthy human individuals. Using immunoSEQ multiplex PCR, the repertoire was profiled, and TCRdb retains in-frame clones only, with some absent. The data hold about 1 million clones, with roughly 80% observed a single time. Specimen: memory CD4+ T cells sorted from blood. Subset: CD45RA-negative fraction. These receptors were taken from a young man in good health.

This clone has just one count. V usage is TRBV18 and J usage is TRBJ2-5; no clear D gene. Trimming shortened V by 2 bases and J by 5 bases, and 6 bases separated the two germline ends. Germline V gene sequence: CDR1 KGHSH, CDR2 LQKENI. The CDR3 has 12 residues. The CDR3 region is CASSPGMETQYF. The CDR3 DNA reads as TGTGCCAGCTCACCAGGGATGGAGACCCAGTACTTC.

This chain connects TRBV5-1 to TRBJ2-1, with TRBD2 matching over 10 bases. This CDR3 is built from 15 residues. The J segment lost 4 bases and the V segment lost 4 bases, leaving 5 bases of the junction unmatched. In germline, CDR1 is SGHRS, CDR2 YFSETQ. As DNA, the CDR3 is TGCGCCAGCAGCCATTTAGCGGGGGGTTACAATGAGCAGTTCTTC. This gives the protein CASSHLAGGYNEQFF.

The gene calls are TRBV5-6 and TRBJ1-6, with D possibly matching TRBD1 (5 bases). CDR3 length equals 13 residues. Trimming pared 0 bases from V and 14 bases from J, leaving 12 bases between. The V gene's germline CDR1 is SGHDT and CDR2 YYEEEE. The CDR3 DNA reads TGTGCCAGCAGCTTGGGGCCAGTACAGGCCCTCCACTTT. This gives the protein CASSLGPVQALHF.

The J gene is TRBJ1-2, the V gene TRBV27; 7 bases are shared with TRBD1. The CDR3 consists of 19 residues. After removal of 4 bases from V and 5 bases from J, the junction contained 22 bases not matched to a gene. CDR1 and CDR2 (germline): MNHEY, SMNVEV (reference sequence). The CDR3 region has the DNA TGTGCCAGCAGTTACTACATGCCGGGACAGCGAGGTCGAGGTTATGGCTACACCTTC. It specifies CASSYYMPGQRGRGYGYTF.

This clone appeared a single time. The CDR3 reads CASSLVGGVETQYF. The CDR3, as DNA: TGTGCCAGCAGCTTGGTAGGGGGCGTGGAGACCCAGTACTTC. This rearrangement joins TRBV5-5 to TRBJ2-5, with 7 bases fitting TRBD1. The CDR3 covers 14 residues. Trimming took 0 bases from V and 5 from J; bases not matched to a gene: 4. CDR1 SGHKS and CDR2 YYEKEE come from the germline V gene (reference sequence).

The sample holds a few counts of this clone. The V call is TRBV7-9, the J call TRBJ2-1; D might be TRBD1 or TRBD2, each matching 6 bases. Looked up from germline, CDR1 is SEHNR and CDR2 is FQNEAQ (reference sequence). Deletions cut 1 base from V and 14 bases from J, with 12 bases between. This CDR3 is built from 12 residues. CDR3 loop: CASSLESGGKFF. The CDR3 DNA follows: TGTGCCAGCAGCTTAGAGTCCGGGGGCAAGTTCTTC. The variable domain in full, completed from reference TRBV7-9 and TRBJ2-1, reads DTGVSQNPRHKITKRGQNVTFRCDPISEHNRLYWYRQTLGQGPEFLTYFQNEAQLEKSRLLSDRFSAERPKGSFSTLEIQRTEQGDSAMYLCASSLESGGKFFGPGTRLTVL.

The chain joins TRBV28 to TRBJ1-2, with D unresolved. V was cut by 6 bases and J by 7 bases, with 9 bases left in between. Germline CDR1 MDHEN, CDR2 SYDVKM. The CDR3 spans 11 residues. CDR3 sequence reads: CASSLNGGYTF. The CDR3 DNA is TGTGCCAGCAGCCTTAACGGTGGCTACACCTTC.

The chain combines TRBV29-1 with TRBJ2-1; weak D call: TRBD2 (5 bases). Germline CDR1 SQVTM, CDR2 ANQGSEA. There are 12 residues in the CDR3. V was shortened by 7 bases and J by 12 bases, with 19 bases between the two germline ends. CDR3 in DNA: TGCAGCGCCTCGACCGGAGAACGGGGGCAGTTCTTC. The encoded protein is CSASTGERGQFF.

A note on this clone: This sample includes further DNA sequences coding for the same CDR3. The chain employs TRBV7-2 and TRBJ2-7, with a tentative D call TRBD1 (6 bases). CDR1 SGHTA and CDR2 FQGNSA come from the germline V gene. CDR3 size: 14 residues. Trimming took 1 base from V and 1 from J, leaving 8 bases between them. The CDR3: CASSLDRVSYEQYF. CDR3 DNA: TGTGCCAGCAGCTTAGACAGGGTTTCCTACGAGCAGTACTTC.

V usage is TRBV4-3 and J usage is TRBJ2-7, with D possibly TRBD1 on 5 matching bases. Between the trimmed V and J ends, which lost 0 bases and 3 bases, there was a span of 12 bases. Germline CDR1 and CDR2: LGHNA and YSLEER. The CDR3 is 15 amino acids. The DNA for the CDR3 is TGCGCCAGCAGCCAAGATATACAGGCCAGCTACGAGCAGTACTTC. Its translation is CASSQDIQASYEQYF.

This rearrangement joins TRBV6-6 to TRBJ2-2, with D unclear. This CDR3 spans 14 amino acids. The ends were cut back, 3 bases at V and 1 base at J, with 6 bases in the middle. The germline V gene has CDR1 MNHNY and CDR2 SVGAGI (reference sequence). CDR3 DNA sequence: TGTGCCAGCAGTTATAATAGGAACACCGGGGAGCTGTTTTTT. Its protein product is CASSYNRNTGELFF.

The V gene is TRBV6-4, the J gene TRBJ2-3; D may correspond to TRBD1 or TRBD2 (5 bases each). The CDR3 has 14 residues. Germline CDR1 MRHNA, CDR2 SNTAGT. V gave up 5 bases and J gave up 5 bases, with 14 bases separating them. The CDR3 loop reads CASSLGTQGDTQYF. The CDR3 nucleotides are TGTGCCAGCAGTCTCGGGACGCAGGGAGATACGCAGTATTTT.

This clone was counted a few times. This chain connects TRBV11-2 to TRBJ1-4, with a tentative D call TRBD1 (6 bases). The CDR3 is made up of 15 amino acids. The ends were cut back, 3 bases at V and 8 bases at J, with 16 bases in the middle. Germline V gene lookup returns CDR1 SGHAT and CDR2 FQNNGV. In nucleotides, the CDR3 is TGTGCCAGCAGCTTGGATACAGGGAGTGGGGAAAAACTGTTTTTT. Its translation is CASSLDTGSGEKLFF. Filled out from reference TRBV11-2 and TRBJ1-4, the complete variable domain reads EAGVAQSPRYKIIEKRQSVAFWCNPISGHATLYWYQQILGQGPKLLIQFQNNGVVDDSQLPKDRFSAERLKGVDSTLKIQPAKLEDSAVYLCASSLDTGSGEKLFFGSGTQLSVL.

This clone was seen a single time. The sample has other DNA sequences that encode this CDR3 too. V is TRBV5-1 and J is TRBJ1-2, with 8 bases fitting TRBD1. The CDR3 totals 14 residues. The germline CDR1 and CDR2 sequences are SGHRS and YFSETQ. Trimming removed 3 bases from V and 1 base from J; junction bases left unmatched: 2. The CDR3 DNA reads as TGCGCCAGCAGCTCTGGACAGGGTAACTATGGCTACACCTTC. Amino acids: CASSSGQGNYGYTF.

The chain uses TRBV4-1 and TRBJ1-5; no firm D call. Looked up from germline, CDR1 is MGHRA and CDR2 is YSYEKL. The CDR3 runs to 15 residues. Deletions cut 1 base from V and 4 bases from J, with 11 bases between. In DNA form, the CDR3 reads TGCGCCAGCAGCCAAGGACATGTCCTAAATCAGCCCCAGCATTTT. Protein: CASSQGHVLNQPQHF.

The CDR3 here is CASSFRQQGKDTQYF. The DNA for the CDR3 is TGTGCCAGCAGTTTCCGACAACAGGGCAAAGATACGCAGTATTTT. The V and J genes are TRBV28 and TRBJ2-3; a possible D gene is TRBD1 (6 bases). The CDR3 extends over 15 amino acids. Germline CDR1 is MDHEN and CDR2 is SYDVKM. Trimming cost V 3 bases and J 5 bases, with 15 bases left between them.

The rearrangement joins TRBV4-3 to TRBJ2-1; no definite D call. The germline V and J ends were trimmed by 5 bases and 6 bases, with 14 bases remaining between them. The CDR3 has 14 amino acids. Germline V gene sequence: CDR1 LGHNA, CDR2 YSLEER. CDR3 in DNA: TGCGCCAGCAGCTCAGGCCGGTTGGGCAATGAGCAGTTCTTC. It yields the protein CASSSGRLGNEQFF.

V and J are TRBV29-1 and TRBJ2-1; possible D gene TRBD2, 5 bases. V gave up 6 bases and J gave up 15 bases, with 9 bases separating them. The V gene's germline CDR1 is SQVTM and CDR2 ANQGSEA. This CDR3 has 8 residues. The CDR3 coding sequence is TGCAGCGTGGACTTCCTGTTCTTC. Its protein product is CSVDFLFF.